This TCR beta chain was sequenced for a study of blood T cell repertoires in COVID-19. Background on the study: The origin of the acute and convalescent COVID-19 samples was the United States, Italy and Spain. T cells, B-cell-depleted T cells, or PBMCs supplied cDNA or gDNA.

Methods used by the authors: Reference gene primer amplification gave nucleated cell count estimates. Produced via immunoSEQ multiplex PCR; TCRdb's table is partial and in-frame only. V and J calls and clone size come straight from that table; D and trimming were deduced from the DNA. The data show more than 35,000 clones, with more than 75% seen just once and about 14% held by the top ten. Trimming took 2 bases from V and 2 from J, leaving 19 bases between them. The length of the CDR3 is 17 residues. Per germline, CDR1 SGHAT and CDR2 FQNNGV. The clonotype originates from a man aged 50 to 60 with active or convalescent COVID-19. V gene TRBV11-2 combines with J gene TRBJ2-7, with a possible D match to TRBD1 (6 bases). Sequencing input: peripheral blood. CDR3 region: CASSLNLRGGSAYEQYF. In nucleotides, the CDR3 is TGTGCCAGCAGCTTAAACTTAAGAGGGGGATCGGCCTACGAGCAGTACTTC.